Sequencing of this T cell receptor beta chain was carried out in a study of a mutant IDH1 vaccine in newly diagnosed glioma. Produced via immunoSEQ multiplex PCR; TCRdb's table is partial and in-frame only. The sample records roughly 68,000 clones, roughly 74% being singletons. A remark on this clone: Its antigen is unknown.

The sample's time point: week 35, safety follow-up. The content of each vaccine dose was 300 ug of mutant IDH1 20-mer peptide, and topical imiquimod accompanied it. This CDR3 has 14 residues. J gave up 3 bases and V 6 bases, and 4 bases lay outside the gene matches. CDR1 and CDR2 from the germline V gene are SNHLY and FYNNEI. Sequencing was performed on PBMCs, taken from a glioma patient whose treatment included an IDH1 peptide vaccine. This sequence originates from a man in his fifties with glioma. This chain joins TRBV2 and TRBJ2-1; 8 bases agree with TRBD2. In DNA, the CDR3 is TGTGCCAGCAGATCCGGGACTAGCTACAATGAGCAGTTCTTC. Residues: CASRSGTSYNEQFF.